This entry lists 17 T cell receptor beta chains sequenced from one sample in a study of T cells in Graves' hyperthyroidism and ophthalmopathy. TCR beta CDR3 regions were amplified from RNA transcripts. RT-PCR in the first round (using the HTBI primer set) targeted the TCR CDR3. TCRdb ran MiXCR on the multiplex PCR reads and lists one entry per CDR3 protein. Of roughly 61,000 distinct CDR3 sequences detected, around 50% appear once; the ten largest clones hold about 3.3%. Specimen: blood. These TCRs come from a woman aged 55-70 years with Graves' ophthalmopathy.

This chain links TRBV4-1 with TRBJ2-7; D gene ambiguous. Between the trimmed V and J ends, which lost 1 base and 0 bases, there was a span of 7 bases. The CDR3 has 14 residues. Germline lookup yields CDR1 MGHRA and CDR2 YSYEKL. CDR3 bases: TGCGCCAGCAGCCAAGGCAGGTACTCCTACGAGCAGTACTTC. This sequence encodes CASSQGRYSYEQYF.

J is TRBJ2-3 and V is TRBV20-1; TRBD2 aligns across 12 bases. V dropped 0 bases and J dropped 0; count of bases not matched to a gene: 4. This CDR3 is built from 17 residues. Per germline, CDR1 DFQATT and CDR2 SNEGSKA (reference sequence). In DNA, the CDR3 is TGCAGTGCTAGAGATTCCGGGACTAGCGGGAGCACAGATACGCAGTATTTT. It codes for CSARDSGTSGSTDTQYF.

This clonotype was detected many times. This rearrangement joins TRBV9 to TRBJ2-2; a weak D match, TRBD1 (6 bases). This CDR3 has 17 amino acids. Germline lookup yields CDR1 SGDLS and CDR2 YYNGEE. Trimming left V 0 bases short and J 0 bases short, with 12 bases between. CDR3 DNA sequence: TGTGCCAGCAGCGTAGATCCGGGACATTCGAACACCGGGGAGCTGTTTTTT. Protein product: CASSVDPGHSNTGELFF.

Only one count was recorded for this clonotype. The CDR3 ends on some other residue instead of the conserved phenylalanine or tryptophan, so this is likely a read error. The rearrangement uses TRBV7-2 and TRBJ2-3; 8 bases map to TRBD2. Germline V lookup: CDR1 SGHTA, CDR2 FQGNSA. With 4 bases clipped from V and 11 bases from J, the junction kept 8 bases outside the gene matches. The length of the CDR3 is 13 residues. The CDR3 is CASSWTTSGLQYL. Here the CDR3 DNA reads TGTGCCAGCAGCTGGACCACTAGCGGACTGCAGTATCTT.

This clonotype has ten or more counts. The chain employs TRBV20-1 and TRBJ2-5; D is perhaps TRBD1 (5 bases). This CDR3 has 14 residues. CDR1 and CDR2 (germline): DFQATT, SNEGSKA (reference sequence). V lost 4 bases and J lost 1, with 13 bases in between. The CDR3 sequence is CSAIRGRLQETQYF. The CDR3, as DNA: TGCAGTGCTATTAGGGGCAGGCTCCAAGAGACCCAGTACTTC.

In DNA, the CDR3 is TGTGCCAGCAGCTCCGACAGGGGATGGGCCTACGAGCAGTACTTC. Amino acids: CASSSDRGWAYEQYF. The genes are TRBV7-2 and TRBJ2-7; 8 bases are shared with TRBD1. Germline V gene sequence: CDR1 SGHTA, CDR2 FQGNSA. V lost 4 bases, J lost 2 bases, and 7 bases stayed unmatched. CDR3 size: 15 residues.

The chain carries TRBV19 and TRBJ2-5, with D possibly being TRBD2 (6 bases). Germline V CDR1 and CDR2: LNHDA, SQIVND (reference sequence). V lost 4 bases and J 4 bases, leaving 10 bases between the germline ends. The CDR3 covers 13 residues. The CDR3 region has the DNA TGTGCCAGTAGTAGCGGGAATCGAGAGACCCAGTACTTC. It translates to CASSSGNRETQYF.

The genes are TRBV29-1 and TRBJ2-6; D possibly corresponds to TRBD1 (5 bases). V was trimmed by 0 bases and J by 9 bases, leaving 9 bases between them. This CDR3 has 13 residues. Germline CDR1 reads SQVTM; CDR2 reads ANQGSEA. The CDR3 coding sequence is TGCAGCGTTGAAGATCCGACAGACAACGTCCTGACTTTC. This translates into CSVEDPTDNVLTF.

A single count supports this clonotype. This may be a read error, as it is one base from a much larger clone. The CDR3: CACRTISYGYTF. The CDR3 DNA is TGTGCCTGCCGGACCATCAGCTATGGCTACACCTTC. The gene calls are TRBV30 and TRBJ1-2; D gene unclear. V was pared by 6 bases and J by 4 bases, with 12 bases between. This CDR3 spans 12 amino acids. The germline V gene encodes CDR1 GTSNPN and CDR2 SVGIG (reference sequence).

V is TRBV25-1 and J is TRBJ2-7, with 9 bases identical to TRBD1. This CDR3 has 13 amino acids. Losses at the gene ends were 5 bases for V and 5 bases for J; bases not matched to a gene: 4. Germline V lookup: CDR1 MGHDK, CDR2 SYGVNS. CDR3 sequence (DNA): TGTGCCAGCAGTACTGGGACAGGGAACGAGCAGTACTTC. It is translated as CASSTGTGNEQYF.

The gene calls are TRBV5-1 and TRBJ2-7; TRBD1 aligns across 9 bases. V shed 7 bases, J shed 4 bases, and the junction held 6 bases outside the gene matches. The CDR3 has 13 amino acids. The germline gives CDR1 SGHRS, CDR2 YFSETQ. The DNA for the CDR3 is TGCGCCAGCCTGGGGGGACAGGGATACGAGCAGTACTTC. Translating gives CASLGGQGYEQYF. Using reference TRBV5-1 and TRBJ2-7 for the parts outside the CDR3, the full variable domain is KAGVTQTPRYLIKTRGQQVTLSCSPISGHRSVSWYQQTPGQGLQFLFEYFSETQRNKGNFPGRFSGRQFSNSRSEMNVSTLELGDSALYLCASLGGQGYEQYFGPGTRLTVT.

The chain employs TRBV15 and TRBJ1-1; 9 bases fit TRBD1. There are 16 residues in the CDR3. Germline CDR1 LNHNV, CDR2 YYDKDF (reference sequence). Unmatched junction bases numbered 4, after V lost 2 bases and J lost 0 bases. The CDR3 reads CATSRRTGAMNTEAFF. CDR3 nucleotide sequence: TGTGCCACCAGCAGAAGGACAGGGGCTATGAACACTGAAGCTTTCTTT.

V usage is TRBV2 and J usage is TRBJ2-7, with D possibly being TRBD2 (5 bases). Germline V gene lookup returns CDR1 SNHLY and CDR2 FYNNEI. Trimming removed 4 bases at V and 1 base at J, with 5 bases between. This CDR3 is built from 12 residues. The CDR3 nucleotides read TGTGCCAGCAGTGGACTATCCTACGAGCAGTACTTC. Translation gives CASSGLSYEQYF.

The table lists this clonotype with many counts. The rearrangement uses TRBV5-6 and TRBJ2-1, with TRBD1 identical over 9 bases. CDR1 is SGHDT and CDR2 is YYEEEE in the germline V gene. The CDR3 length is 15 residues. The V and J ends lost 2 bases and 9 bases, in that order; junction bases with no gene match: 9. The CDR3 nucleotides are TGTGCCAGCAGCTTCGGGACAGGGAGGTATAGTGAGCAGTTCTTC. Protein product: CASSFGTGRYSEQFF.

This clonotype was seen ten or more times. CDR3 loop: CASRSTGANQPQHF. The CDR3 bases are TGTGCCAGCAGATCGACAGGGGCCAATCAGCCCCAGCATTTT. The chain uses TRBV12-3 or TRBV12-4 and TRBJ1-5; 8 bases fit TRBD1. Trimming removed 6 bases from V and 3 bases from J; junction bases left unmatched: 4. This CDR3 has 14 residues.

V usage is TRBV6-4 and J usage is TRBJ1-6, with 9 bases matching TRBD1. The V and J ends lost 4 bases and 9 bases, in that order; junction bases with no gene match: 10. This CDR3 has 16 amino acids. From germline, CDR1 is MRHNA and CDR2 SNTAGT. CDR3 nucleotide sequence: TGTGCCAGCAGTGTAGAACAGGGGGCGATGATTTCACCCCTCCACTTT. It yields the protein CASSVEQGAMISPLHF.

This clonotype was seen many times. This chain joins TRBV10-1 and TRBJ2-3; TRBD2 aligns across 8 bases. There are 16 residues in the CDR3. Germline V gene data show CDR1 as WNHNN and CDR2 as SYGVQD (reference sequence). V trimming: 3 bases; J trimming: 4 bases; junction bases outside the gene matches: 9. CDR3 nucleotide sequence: TGCGCCAGCAGTGAACCCGGGAGGGCCGGGGCAGATACGCAGTATTTT. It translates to CASSEPGRAGADTQYF.